This T cell receptor beta chain is drawn from a study of T cell responses to AZD1222 COVID-19 vaccine. Notes on this clone: Its antigen is not known.

Study outcomes and limitations: Targeting of unmutated variant regions was reportedly seen in nearly half of spike-specific TCRs. Females outnumbered males among donors, who were mostly white British; clonal diversity was possibly underestimated.

Libraries were prepared by immunoSEQ multiplex PCR; TCRdb keeps only in-frame clonotypes and omits some of them. Of some 120,000 clones listed, about 88% are singletons. J gave up 5 bases and V 7 bases, and 10 bases lay outside the gene matches. CDR1 MGHDK and CDR2 SYGVNS come from the germline V gene. CDR3 length: 14 residues. The rearrangement links TRBV25-1 to TRBJ2-5; the match to TRBD2 covers 7 bases. The clonotype was recovered from an adult in good health. Sequenced here: peripheral blood, sampled on day 0 of MenACWY control vaccination. CDR3 in DNA: TGTGCCAGCACCGAGCAGGGAGGGGTTGAGACCCAGTACTTC. This encodes CASTEQGGVETQYF. Combining the CDR3 with reference TRBV25-1 and TRBJ2-5 gives the whole variable domain EADIYQTPRYLVIGTGKKITLECSQTMGHDKMYWYQQDPGMELHLIHYSYGVNSTEKGDLSSESTVSRIRTEHFPLTLESARPSHTSQYLCASTEQGGVETQYFGPGTRLLVL.